This T cell receptor beta chain was obtained from a study of T cell changes during pregnancy in multiple sclerosis. The protocol was immunoSEQ multiplex PCR, while the TCRdb copy is restricted to in-frame clones and leaves out a portion. The repertoire holds about 49,000 clones, around 90% seen once, with under 6.5% in the top ten. The V gene's germline CDR1 is SGHRS and CDR2 YFSETQ. Trimming cost V 1 base and J 0 bases, with 11 bases left between them. This CDR3 has 17 amino acids. This receptor was obtained from a female donor in good health, enrolled as a control in a pregnancy study. The sequenced sample was peripheral blood, obtained after pregnancy. The chain uses TRBV5-1 and TRBJ2-6; D is ambiguous. CDR3 bases: TGCGCCAGCAGCTTGACGAGTACCGCCTCTGGGGCCAACGTCCTGACTTTC. This gives the protein CASSLTSTASGANVLTF.